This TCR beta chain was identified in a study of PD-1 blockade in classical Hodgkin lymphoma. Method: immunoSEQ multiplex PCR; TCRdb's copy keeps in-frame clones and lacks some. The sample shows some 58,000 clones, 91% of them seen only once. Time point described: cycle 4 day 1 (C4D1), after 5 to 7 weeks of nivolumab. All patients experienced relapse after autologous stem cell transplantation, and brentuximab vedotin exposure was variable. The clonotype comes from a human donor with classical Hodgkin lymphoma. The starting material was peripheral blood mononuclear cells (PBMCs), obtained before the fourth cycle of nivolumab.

CDR3 nucleotides: TGCATCTACGTGCGGAGGTATGGCTACACCTTC. Translation gives CIYVRRYGYTF. The V call is TRBV29-1, the J call TRBJ1-2; D is ambiguous. The CDR3 covers 11 residues. CDR1 is SQVTM, CDR2 ANQGSEA, per germline.